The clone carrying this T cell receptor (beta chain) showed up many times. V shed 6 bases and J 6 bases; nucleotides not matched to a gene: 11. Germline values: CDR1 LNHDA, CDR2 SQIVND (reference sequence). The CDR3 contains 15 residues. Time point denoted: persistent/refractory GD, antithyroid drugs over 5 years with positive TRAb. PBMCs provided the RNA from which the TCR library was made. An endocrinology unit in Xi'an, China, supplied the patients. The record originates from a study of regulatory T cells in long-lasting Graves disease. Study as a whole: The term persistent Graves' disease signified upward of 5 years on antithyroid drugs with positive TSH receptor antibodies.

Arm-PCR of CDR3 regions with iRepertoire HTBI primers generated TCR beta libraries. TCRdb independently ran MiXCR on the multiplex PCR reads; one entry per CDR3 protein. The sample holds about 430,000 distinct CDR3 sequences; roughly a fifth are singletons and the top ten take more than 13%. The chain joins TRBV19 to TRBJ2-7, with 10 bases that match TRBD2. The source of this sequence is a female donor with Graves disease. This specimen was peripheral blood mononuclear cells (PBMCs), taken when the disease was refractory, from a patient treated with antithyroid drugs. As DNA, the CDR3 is TGTGCCAGTAGGGAAACCGGGACTAGCGTCGGCGAGCAGTACTTC. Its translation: CASRETGTSVGEQYF.